The sequence of this T cell receptor (beta chain) was determined in a study of blood T cell repertoires in COVID-19. In the study overall: COVID-19 samples, acute and convalescent, were from the United States, Italy and Spain. T cells, B-cell-depleted T cells, or PBMCs supplied cDNA or gDNA.

Per the study methods: Quantification of nucleated cells was approximated via reference gene primer amplification. Generated by immunoSEQ multiplex PCR, the TCRdb table keeps only in-frame clones and is missing some. V and J calls and clone size are copied from that table; D and trimming were computed from the DNA. The sample consists of about 80,000 clones, roughly 80% of them appearing once. The sequenced sample was peripheral blood. This TCR derives from a woman aged 70-85 years with acute or convalescent COVID-19.

CDR3 coding DNA: TGTGCCAGCAGCTTGGGGCTAGCGGGGGACGATACGCAGTATTTT. Its protein is CASSLGLAGDDTQYF. V gene TRBV7-2 combines with J gene TRBJ2-3, with 10 bases lining up with TRBD2. CDR3 length: 15 amino acids. V lost 3 bases to trimming and J lost 6 bases; unmatched junction nucleotides: 6. Germline V gives CDR1 SGHTA, CDR2 FQGNSA.